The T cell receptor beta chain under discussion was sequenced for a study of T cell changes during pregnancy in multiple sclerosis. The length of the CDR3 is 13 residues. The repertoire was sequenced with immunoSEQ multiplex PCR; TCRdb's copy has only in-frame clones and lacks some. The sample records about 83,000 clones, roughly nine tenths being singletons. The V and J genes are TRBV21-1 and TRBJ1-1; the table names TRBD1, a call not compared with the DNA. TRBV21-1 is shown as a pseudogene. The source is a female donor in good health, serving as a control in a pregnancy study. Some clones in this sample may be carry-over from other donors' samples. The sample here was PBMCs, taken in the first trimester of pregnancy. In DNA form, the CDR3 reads TGTGCCAGCAGCAAAGGGACAGGGTCTGAAGCTTTCTTT. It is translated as CASSKGTGSEAFF.